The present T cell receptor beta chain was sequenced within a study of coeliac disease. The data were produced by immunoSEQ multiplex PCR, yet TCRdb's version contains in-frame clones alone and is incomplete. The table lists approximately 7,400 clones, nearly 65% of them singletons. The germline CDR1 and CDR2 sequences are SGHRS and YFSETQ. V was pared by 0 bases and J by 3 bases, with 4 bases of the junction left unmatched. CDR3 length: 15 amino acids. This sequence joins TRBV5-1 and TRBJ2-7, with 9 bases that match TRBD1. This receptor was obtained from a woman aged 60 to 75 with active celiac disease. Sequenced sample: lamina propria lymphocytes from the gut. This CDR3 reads CASSLGDRELYEQYF. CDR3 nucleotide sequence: TGCGCCAGCAGCTTGGGGGACAGGGAGCTCTACGAGCAGTACTTC.